This is a list of T cell receptor beta chains from one sample in a study of blood T cell repertoires in COVID-19. Using immunoSEQ multiplex PCR, the repertoire was profiled, and TCRdb retains in-frame clones only, with some absent. This sample has about 150,000 clones, with around 86% found just once. The sample comprised peripheral blood. The origin of the receptors is a woman of 80 years or more with COVID-19, enrolled during active disease. The CDR3 runs from the conserved cysteine through the conserved F or W. The D gene is left open where the match is weak. Part of the rows lack a size; the others show once, few, many or a class for expanded clones.

j_call,v_call,d_call,clone_size,cdr3_aa,cdr3_nt
TRBJ2-3,TRBV5-1,TRBD1,.,CASSLGDRTDTQYF,TGCGCCAGCAGCCTGGGGGACAGGACAGATACGCAGTATTTT
TRBJ1-2,TRBV7-8,.,.,CASSLAPRGYGYTF,TGTGCCAGCAGCTTAGCGCCCCGGGGCTATGGCTACACCTTC
TRBJ2-1,TRBV12-2,.,.,CASRPRGLGQRERPRVNEQFF,TGTGCAAGTCGCCCTAGGGGGTTGGGGCAGCGGGAGAGGCCCCGCGTCAATGAGCAGTTCTTC
TRBJ2-3,TRBV7-3,TRBD2,.,CASSEGPGRGDTQYF,TGTGCCAGCAGCGAGGGCCCCGGGAGGGGAGATACGCAGTATTTT
TRBJ1-4,TRBV3-1/TRBV3-2,TRBD1,.,CASSQRGTGEEKLFF,TGTGCCAGCAGCCAAAGGGGGACAGGGGAAGAAAAACTGTTTTTT
TRBJ1-2,TRBV27,TRBD1,.,CASSLGTGVSGYTF,TGTGCCAGCAGCCTAGGGACAGGGGTTTCTGGCTACACCTTC
TRBJ2-7,TRBV9,.,few,CASSVEPSASYEQYF,TGTGCCAGCAGCGTAGAACCTAGCGCCTCCTACGAGCAGTACTTC
TRBJ2-2,TRBV4-2,.,once,CASSQEGGARTGELFF,TGTGCCAGCAGCCAAGAGGGGGGGGCGAGGACCGGGGAGCTGTTTTTT
TRBJ2-5,TRBV24-1,.,.,CATSDPDLGGGTQYF,TGTGCCACCAGTGATCCTGACCTGGGAGGGGGGACCCAGTACTTC
TRBJ2-2,TRBV19,.,.,CASSTRTAANTGELFF,TGTGCCAGTAGTACGAGGACAGCCGCGAACACCGGGGAGCTGTTTTTT
TRBJ2-1,TRBV6-2/TRBV6-3,.,.,CASSYGVAGLSSYNEQFF,TGTGCCAGCAGTTACGGGGTGGCGGGACTGAGCTCCTACAATGAGCAGTTCTTC
TRBJ1-1,TRBV6-5,TRBD1,.,CASSRQGMNTEAFF,TGTGCCAGCAGTCGACAGGGAATGAACACTGAAGCTTTCTTT
TRBJ2-5,TRBV6-1,.,.,CASSEGWGGPPQETQYF,TGTGCCAGCAGTGAAGGTTGGGGGGGCCCGCCTCAAGAGACCCAGTACTTC
TRBJ1-2,TRBV7-9,.,.,CASRPTGSSGGYTF,TGTGCCAGCAGACCGACAGGTTCTTCGGGCGGCTACACCTTC
TRBJ2-7,TRBV19,.,once,CASRKGGSSYEQYF,TGTGCCAGTCGTAAGGGGGGGAGCTCCTACGAGCAGTACTTC
TRBJ1-3,TRBV3-1/TRBV3-2,.,.,CASSQREGNTIYF,TGTGCCAGCAGCCAACGGGAAGGAAACACCATATATTTT
TRBJ1-6,TRBV3-1/TRBV3-2,.,.,CASSQAGASSPLHF,TGTGCCAGCAGCCAAGCAGGGGCTAGCTCACCCCTCCACTTT
TRBJ2-7,TRBV18,TRBD1,.,CASSPTGDRGYAQYF,TGTGCCAGCTCACCCACGGGGGACAGGGGATACGCGCAGTACTTC
TRBJ2-2,TRBV25-1,TRBD1,.,CASSVPPGQGTGELFF,TGTGCCAGCAGTGTCCCCCCGGGACAGGGGACCGGGGAGCTGTTTTTT
TRBJ2-5,TRBV7-9,TRBD2,.,CASSPGTSGKQETQYF,TGTGCCAGCAGCCCAGGGACTAGCGGGAAACAAGAGACCCAGTACTTC
TRBJ2-2,TRBV18,.,.,CASSLWTAHTGELFF,TGTGCCAGCTCACTGTGGACAGCTCACACCGGGGAGCTGTTTTTT
TRBJ1-5,TRBV7-9,.,.,CASSSSGPQHF,TGTGCCAGCAGCTCCTCGGGGCCCCAGCATTTT
TRBJ2-2,TRBV27,TRBD1,.,CASSPWTGGRNTGELFF,TGTGCCAGCAGTCCATGGACAGGGGGCAGGAACACCGGGGAGCTGTTTTTT
TRBJ1-1,TRBV18,.,.,CASSPQQENTEAFF,TGTGCCAGCTCACCACAGCAAGAGAACACTGAAGCTTTCTTT
TRBJ2-1,TRBV5-3,.,.,CARSLALAVLPAYNEQFF,TGTGCCAGAAGCTTGGCTCTGGCGGTCTTACCTGCCTACAATGAGCAGTTCTTC
TRBJ2-5,TRBV5-1,TRBD2,once,CASSSGLAETQYF,TGCGCCAGCAGCTCCGGACTAGCGGAGACCCAGTACTTC
TRBJ2-4,TRBV28,TRBD1,.,CASSLGTENIQYF,TGTGCCAGCAGTTTAGGGACAGAAAACATTCAGTACTTC
TRBJ1-1,TRBV9,.,.,CASSASGGAQNTEAFF,TGTGCCAGCAGCGCCTCGGGGGGCGCACAGAACACTGAAGCTTTCTTT
TRBJ2-3,TRBV6-2/TRBV6-3,.,.,CASSYPDNTDTQYF,TGTGCCAGCAGTTACCCGGACAACACAGATACGCAGTATTTT
TRBJ2-5,TRBV6-5,TRBD2,.,CASSYSAGTSKETQYF,TGTGCCAGCAGTTACTCGGCCGGGACTAGTAAAGAGACCCAGTACTTC
TRBJ2-3,TRBV23-1,TRBD2,.,CASSQSSGLFTDTQYF,TGCGCCAGCAGTCAATCTAGCGGGTTGTTCACAGATACGCAGTATTTT
TRBJ1-6,TRBV7-9,.,.,CASSLAGPNSPLHF,TGTGCCAGCAGCTTAGCGGGGCCCAATTCACCCCTCCACTTT
TRBJ2-7,TRBV28,TRBD1,.,CASRRSNRGNYEQYF,TGTGCCAGCAGACGGTCGAACAGGGGAAATTACGAGCAGTACTTC
TRBJ2-1,TRBV28,TRBD2,.,CASSSRLAGPPQQFF,TGTGCCAGCAGTTCTCGGCTAGCGGGACCCCCTCAGCAGTTCTTC
TRBJ2-1,TRBV3-1/TRBV3-2,.,.,CASSQDLFASLSSSSYNEQFF,TGTGCCAGCAGCCAAGATCTTTTTGCTTCTTTATCCTCCAGCTCCTACAATGAGCAGTTCTTC
TRBJ1-1,TRBV29-1,.,.,CSVLYTVNTEAFF,TGCAGCGTCCTATATACAGTTAACACTGAAGCTTTCTTT
TRBJ1-3,TRBV3-1/TRBV3-2,.,.,CASSQTRGAGNTIYF,TGTGCCAGCAGCCAGACCCGGGGAGCTGGAAACACCATATATTTT
TRBJ1-2,TRBV6-6,.,.,CASRATGGKGYTF,TGTGCCAGCAGGGCCACCGGGGGGAAGGGCTACACCTTC
TRBJ2-7,TRBV11-2,.,once,CASSLYPTSLLEQYF,TGTGCCAGCAGCTTATACCCGACTTCTCTCCTCGAGCAGTACTTC
TRBJ2-7,TRBV2,.,.,CASRPSGVAYEQYF,TGTGCCAGCCGCCCATCAGGGGTGGCGTACGAGCAGTACTTC
TRBJ2-7,TRBV7-2,TRBD2,once,CASSLTPLLAGGYEQYF,TGTGCCAGCAGCTTAACCCCACTTCTAGCGGGAGGTTACGAGCAGTACTTC
TRBJ2-3,TRBV21-1,.,.,CASSTEDSSIGAREGRRADTQYF,TGTGCCAGCAGCACGGAGGACAGTTCTATTGGGGCACGCGAGGGCCGCCGGGCAGATACGCAGTATTTT
TRBJ1-4,TRBV15,.,.,CATSRGDSTSTNEKLFF,TGTGCCACCAGCAGAGGAGACAGTACCTCAACTAATGAAAAACTGTTTTTT
TRBJ2-1,TRBV4-2,TRBD2,.,CASSLQTSLPYNEQFF,TGTGCCAGCAGCCTTCAGACTAGCCTACCCTACAATGAGCAGTTCTTC
TRBJ2-7,TRBV11-2,TRBD2,.,CASSLGSGGYEQYF,TGTGCCAGCAGCTTAGGCAGCGGGGGATACGAGCAGTACTTC
TRBJ1-4,TRBV19,.,once,CASSPKGLSNEKLFF,TGTGCCAGTAGTCCTAAGGGGTTATCTAATGAAAAACTGTTTTTT
TRBJ2-1,TRBV20-1,TRBD2,.,CSASGTSGSSYNEQFF,TGCAGTGCTAGTGGGACTAGCGGAAGCTCCTACAATGAGCAGTTCTTC